This entry features one T cell receptor beta chain sequence. PCR employed 60 Vbeta and 13 Jbeta primers. TCRdb's copy holds only in-frame clones and misses some; the assay was immunoSEQ multiplex PCR. The sample has 30,000 to 35,000 clones. The data belong to a study of cytomegalovirus exposure and HLA in healthy donors. Study-level information: As an earlier analysis found, about 179 million T cells yielded 100 million to 130 million unique TCR beta sequences.

This clonotype was obtained from a woman aged 40 to 50 in good health and CMV-seropositive. The sample was PBMCs.

CDR3 sequence (DNA): TGTGCCAGCAGCGTAGCGACGGACTCCGGGGAGCAGTACTTC. Residues: CASSVATDSGEQYF. This chain joins TRBV9 and TRBJ2-7, with D possibly TRBD2 on 5 matching bases. CDR1 SGDLS and CDR2 YYNGEE come from the germline V gene. V lost 0 bases, J lost 7 bases, and 14 bases lay in between. This CDR3 has 14 amino acids.